Each of the 27 T cell receptor beta chains below was sequenced from the same sample in a study of T-cell reconstitution after alpha-beta-depleted transplantation in children. Unique molecular identifiers featured in how the TCRbeta library was prepared. TCRdb reprocessed the PCR reads with MiXCR, giving one entry per CDR3 protein. The table lists a few hundred thousand distinct CDR3 sequences, over 9.5% of them singletons. Sample: PBMCs from the stem cell graft donor, taken from the stem cell graft. The receptors were sampled from a human donor who donated a stem cell graft to a child with SCID.

The CDR3 region is CASSERDDRTGELFF. CDR3 DNA: TGTGCCAGCAGTGAGAGGGACGACCGCACCGGGGAGCTGTTTTTT. The gene calls are TRBV2 and TRBJ2-2; the D call may be TRBD1 or TRBD2 (5 bases each). Germline V gene sequence: CDR1 SNHLY, CDR2 FYNNEI. This CDR3 is built from 15 residues. Trimming took off 3 bases at V and 4 bases at J, with 12 bases between the two ends. The full variable domain, with the rest looked up from reference TRBV2 and TRBJ2-2, is EPEVTQTPSHQVTQMGQEVILRCVPISNHLYFYWYRQILGQKVEFLVSFYNNEISEKSEIFDDQFSVERPDGSNFTLKIRSTKLEDSAMYFCASSERDDRTGELFFGEGSRLTVL.

This clonotype was seen repeatedly, ten times or more. The chain employs TRBV10-3 and TRBJ2-7, with TRBD1 as a possible D gene (6 bases). The CDR3 runs to 14 residues. Germline assignment: CDR1 ENHRY and CDR2 SYGVKD. The V end lost 7 bases, the J end lost 0 bases, and 13 bases lay between the germline ends. The CDR3 nucleotides read TGTGCCATCAAAACAGGGTTCCTCTCCTACGAGCAGTACTTC. This encodes CAIKTGFLSYEQYF.

This clonotype was seen repeatedly, ten times or more. The chain has TRBV20-1 and TRBJ1-2; 7 bases map to TRBD1. The germline V gene has CDR1 DFQATT and CDR2 SNEGSKA (reference sequence). This CDR3 is built from 15 residues. The J segment lost 8 bases and the V segment lost 3 bases, leaving 15 bases of the junction unmatched. In nucleotides, the CDR3 is TGCAGTGCTAGCGCCTCCGGGACAGCGTCGGGGGGCTACACCTTC. This encodes CSASASGTASGGYTF.

The rearrangement joins TRBV7-9 to TRBJ2-2; TRBD1 or TRBD2 may be the D gene (6 bases each). This CDR3 comprises 17 residues. The V gene's germline CDR1 is SEHNR and CDR2 FQNEAQ (reference sequence). With 2 bases removed from V and 4 bases from J, the gap between germline ends came to 17 bases. The CDR3 DNA follows: TGTGCCAGCAGCTTACCACGCTCGGGGGCTCTCACCGGGGAGCTGTTTTTT. This encodes CASSLPRSGALTGELFF.

There are many counts of this clonotype. In DNA form, the CDR3 reads TGCGCCAGCAGCCTACCGGGGGTTTTGACTGAAGCTTTCTTT. Encoded protein: CASSLPGVLTEAFF. This rearrangement joins TRBV5-1 to TRBJ1-1, with D possibly TRBD1 on 5 matching bases. V was clipped by 4 bases and J by 5 bases, with 15 bases between them. The CDR3 runs 14 residues. Germline V gene sequence: CDR1 SGHRS, CDR2 YFSETQ.

This clonotype was seen at least ten times. The CDR3 sequence: CSATRDTFSGNTIYF. CDR3 nucleotide sequence: TGCAGTGCTACCAGGGACACCTTCTCTGGAAACACCATATATTTT. The rearrangement links TRBV20-1 to TRBJ1-3, with D perhaps matching TRBD1 (6 bases). The germline V gene has CDR1 DFQATT and CDR2 SNEGSKA (reference sequence). This CDR3 has 15 residues. Trimming stripped 4 bases from V and 0 bases from J, with 13 bases between.

This clonotype was picked up many times. The rearrangement joins TRBV5-1 to TRBJ2-2; D might be TRBD2 (5 bases). CDR1 SGHRS and CDR2 YFSETQ come from the germline V gene. V dropped 4 bases and J dropped 1 base, with 8 bases sitting between them. This CDR3 has 14 amino acids. The CDR3 coding sequence is TGCGCCAGCAGCCCGGGGATGAACACCGGGGAGCTGTTTTTT. This gives the protein CASSPGMNTGELFF.

Many counts were recorded for this clonotype. This chain links TRBV27 with TRBJ1-3; unclear D gene. Germline CDR1 MNHEY, CDR2 SMNVEV (reference sequence). The CDR3 totals 13 residues. Trimming cost V 5 bases and J 4 bases, with 9 bases left between them. CDR3 nucleotide sequence: TGTGCCAGCAGTCCCCTGGGGGGAAACACCATATATTTT. It encodes CASSPLGGNTIYF.

This clonotype was seen ten or more times. The J gene is TRBJ1-3, the V gene TRBV6-5; tentative D call: TRBD1 (6 bases). Germline loops: CDR1 MNHEY, CDR2 SVGAGI. Trimming pared 6 bases from V and 0 bases from J, leaving 15 bases between. The CDR3 is made up of 16 amino acids. Here the CDR3 DNA reads TGTGCCAGCAGCCCTGGACAGTCCTACTCTGGAAACACCATATATTTT. Its translation: CASSPGQSYSGNTIYF.

This clonotype has a count of ten or more. The chain is built from TRBV29-1 and TRBJ2-7, with D hard to call. Trimming removed 0 bases at V and 0 bases at J, with 3 bases between. The CDR3 extends over 12 amino acids. Per the germline V gene, CDR1 is SQVTM and CDR2 is ANQGSEA. CDR3 sequence reads: CSVEEDSYEQYF. For the CDR3, the DNA is TGCAGCGTTGAAGAGGACTCCTACGAGCAGTACTTC.

This clonotype has just a few counts. V is TRBV20-1 and J is TRBJ2-3; a weak D match, TRBD1 (5 bases). The length of the CDR3 is 17 residues. The V gene lost 0 bases and the J gene lost 3 bases, with 19 bases spanning the gap. Germline V gene sequence: CDR1 DFQATT, CDR2 SNEGSKA (reference sequence). CDR3 loop: CSARDLLSDRLTDTQYF. The CDR3 coding sequence is TGCAGTGCTAGAGATCTTCTAAGCGACAGATTGACAGATACGCAGTATTTT.

The J gene is TRBJ1-5, the V gene TRBV6-2 or TRBV6-3; TRBD1 matches 8 bases. The CDR3 loop spans 15 amino acids. From germline, CDR1 is MNHEY and CDR2 SVGEGT. Unmatched junction bases numbered 8, after V lost 4 bases and J lost 6 bases. CDR3 DNA sequence: TGTGCCAGCAGTTCGGGGCAGGGGGCAAGTCAGCCCCAGCATTTT. It is translated as CASSSGQGASQPQHF.

This clonotype was counted ten times or more. The rearrangement joins TRBV20-1 to TRBJ2-1; 7 nucleotides align to TRBD1. Unmatched junction bases numbered 2, after V lost 7 bases and J lost 2 bases. The CDR3 length is 12 residues. Germline CDR1 reads DFQATT; CDR2 reads SNEGSKA (reference sequence). The CDR3 DNA follows: TGCAGTGTACAGGGGACCTACAATGAGCAGTTCTTC. Amino acid sequence: CSVQGTYNEQFF.

This clonotype came up many times. The chain joins TRBV10-3 to TRBJ2-3; D gene ambiguous. Trimming took 10 bases from V and 4 from J, leaving 6 bases between them. The CDR3 runs to 10 residues. Germline CDR1 ENHRY, CDR2 SYGVKD. The CDR3 is CATASDTQYF. CDR3 bases: TGTGCCACTGCATCAGATACGCAGTATTTT.

This clonotype was observed many times. The rearrangement links TRBV7-2 to TRBJ2-3; TRBD2 matches 10 bases. V gave up 3 bases and J gave up 4 bases; unmatched junction bases: 1. Germline assignment: CDR1 SGHTA and CDR2 FQGNSA. The CDR3 contains 14 residues. The chain's CDR3 is CASSFGLAADTQYF. CDR3 coding DNA: TGTGCCAGCAGCTTCGGACTAGCGGCAGATACGCAGTATTTT.

This clonotype has at least ten counts. This chain links TRBV29-1 with TRBJ1-5; D remains unclear. The CDR3 consists of 12 residues. Germline V gene sequence: CDR1 SQVTM, CDR2 ANQGSEA. DNA of the CDR3: TGCGCCGGCGGCAATAGCAATCAGCCCCAGCATTTT. As protein: CAGGNSNQPQHF.

This clonotype was seen repeatedly, ten times or more. The CDR3 bases are TGTGCCAGCAGTTACTCTGGGCGGACTGCGACAGATACGCAGTATTTT. It specifies CASSYSGRTATDTQYF. The gene calls are TRBV6-5 and TRBJ2-3, with a possible D match to TRBD2 (5 bases). V lost 0 bases, J lost 3 bases, and 13 bases lay in between. Germline CDR1 reads MNHEY; CDR2 reads SVGAGI. The CDR3 runs 16 residues.

There are many counts of this clonotype. The V gene is TRBV12-3 or TRBV12-4, the J gene TRBJ2-3; 14 nucleotides line up with TRBD2. Losses at the gene ends were 3 bases for V and 4 bases for J; bases not matched to a gene: 3. The length of the CDR3 is 16 residues. The CDR3 region is CASSFGLAGGPDTQYF. The DNA of the CDR3 is TGTGCCAGCAGTTTCGGACTAGCGGGGGGCCCAGATACGCAGTATTTT.

This clonotype was recorded at least ten times. V is TRBV28 and J is TRBJ2-3; 7 bases line up with TRBD1. The CDR3 runs to 15 residues. The germline gives CDR1 MDHEN, CDR2 SYDVKM. The junction had 5 bases not matched to a gene; V was cut back by 5 bases and J by 0 bases. CDR3 sequence reads: CASSLMTGSTDTQYF. As DNA, the CDR3 is TGTGCCAGCAGTCTTATGACAGGGAGCACAGATACGCAGTATTTT.

This clonotype was detected ten times or more. The V call is TRBV11-1, the J call TRBJ2-3, with TRBD1 matching over 8 bases. V trimming: 5 bases; J trimming: 6 bases; junction bases outside the gene matches: 7. The germline V gene has CDR1 SGHAT and CDR2 FQDESV (reference sequence). The CDR3 covers 14 residues. CDR3 region: CASSPGQGGDTQYF. CDR3 coding DNA: TGTGCCAGCAGCCCCGGACAGGGAGGCGATACGCAGTATTTT.

This clonotype was counted a single time. A read error may be the cause here, since a much bigger clone is one base away. V gene TRBV5-4 combines with J gene TRBJ2-3, with unresolved D. V gave up 9 bases and J gave up 2 bases, with 16 bases separating them. Germline CDR1 SGHNT, CDR2 YYREEE (reference sequence). The CDR3 length is 14 residues. The CDR3 protein is CATHPRRFTDTQYF. The CDR3 DNA follows: TGTGCCACCCACCCGCGGCGCTTCACAGATACGCAGTATTTT.

This clonotype was seen at least ten times. The V call is TRBV29-1, the J call TRBJ2-3, with no clear D. The CDR3 length is 12 residues. V lost 4 bases, J lost 3 bases, and 8 bases lay in between. Germline V gives CDR1 SQVTM, CDR2 ANQGSEA. The CDR3 sequence: CSVGHGTDTQYF. In nucleotides, the CDR3 is TGCAGCGTTGGTCACGGGACAGATACGCAGTATTTT.

There are many counts of this clonotype. The chain combines TRBV6-5 with TRBJ1-4; D is uncertain. CDR1 is MNHEY, CDR2 SVGAGI, per germline. V was trimmed by 0 bases and J by 0 bases, leaving 8 bases between them. The CDR3 is 16 residues long. The DNA for the CDR3 is TGTGCCAGCAGTTACTCGCGCTCGGCAACTAATGAAAAACTGTTTTTT. Protein: CASSYSRSATNEKLFF.

This clonotype was counted at least ten times. The chain links TRBV28 to TRBJ2-1; weak D call: TRBD2 (5 bases). This CDR3 is 15 amino acids long. Germline V lookup: CDR1 MDHEN, CDR2 SYDVKM. Trimming shortened V by 8 bases and J by 2 bases, and 16 bases separated the two germline ends. The DNA of the CDR3 is TGTGCCAGCCGACCTTATTCGGAGGCCTACAATGAGCAGTTCTTC. Its protein is CASRPYSEAYNEQFF.

This clonotype turned up a few times. This chain links TRBV6-1 with TRBJ1-3; maybe TRBD1 (6 bases). This CDR3 has 13 residues. V lost 10 bases, J lost 3 bases, and 13 bases lay in between. Germline CDR1 is MNHNS and CDR2 is SASEGT. CDR3 nucleotide sequence: TGTGCCACCTCCAGGGGAGGTGGAAACACCATATATTTT. Translating it yields CATSRGGGNTIYF.

This clonotype has ten or more counts. The CDR3 nucleotides read TGCAGTGCCGCGACAGGGGTGAACACTGAAGCTTTCTTT. Its translation: CSAATGVNTEAFF. The chain recombines TRBV20-1 with TRBJ1-1; 8 bases map to TRBD1. CDR1 is DFQATT, CDR2 SNEGSKA, per germline (reference sequence). After removal of 6 bases from V and 0 bases from J, the junction contained 3 bases not matched to a gene. The CDR3 consists of 13 residues.

This clonotype was recorded at least ten times. This chain uses TRBV2 with TRBJ1-1; the D gene is possibly TRBD1 (5 bases). Germline V gene sequence: CDR1 SNHLY, CDR2 FYNNEI. Trimming took off 4 bases at V and 2 bases at J, with 11 bases between the two ends. The CDR3 totals 14 residues. CDR3 residues: CASSVTGLNTEAFF. The CDR3 nucleotides are TGTGCCAGCAGTGTTACAGGACTTAACACTGAAGCTTTCTTT.